The source of this TCR beta chain is a study of technical replicates of blood from four donors. This clone was recorded only once. The CDR3 contains 15 residues. Deletions cut 5 bases from V and 8 bases from J, with 19 bases between. Germline V CDR1 and CDR2: MDHEN, SYDVKM. Clones were read by immunoSEQ multiplex PCR, and TCRdb kept only the in-frame ones, dropping some. The repertoire holds 98,000 or so clones, with more than 90% as singletons. The source material was T cells isolated from PBMCs. This sequence originates from a human donor in good health. The genes are TRBV28 and TRBJ2-1, with a weak D call TRBD2 (9 bases). The CDR3 sequence: CASSAGGGRVHEQFF. The CDR3 DNA is TGTGCCAGCAGTGCAGGGGGCGGGAGGGTCCATGAGCAGTTCTTC.